The 18 T cell receptor beta chains given below trace back to one sample, sequenced in a study of PD-1 blockade in classical Hodgkin lymphoma. The table came from immunoSEQ multiplex PCR; TCRdb's copy has only in-frame clones and leaves some out. The repertoire has some 22,000 clones, about 78% of them found once; the top ten carry about a sixth. All the patients suffered relapse after autologous stem cell transplantation, and brentuximab vedotin exposure differed. The source was peripheral blood mononuclear cells (PBMCs), collected before the second cycle of nivolumab. These receptors all come from a human donor with classical Hodgkin lymphoma.

The rearrangement joins TRBV5-1 to TRBJ1-3, with D unresolved. Germline CDR1 reads SGHRS; CDR2 reads YFSETQ. The CDR3 consists of 14 residues. The germline V and J ends were trimmed by 0 bases and 4 bases, with 8 bases remaining between them. The CDR3 DNA follows: TGCGCCAGCAGCTTGGCCGACGGCGGAAACACCATATATTTT. Translation: CASSLADGGNTIYF.

In this sample, this clone turned up a few times. This chain links TRBV29-1 with TRBJ1-2; maybe TRBD1 (5 bases). V was clipped by 4 bases and J by 6 bases, with 9 bases between them. The CDR3 totals 11 residues. Germline CDR1 SQVTM, CDR2 ANQGSEA. The CDR3 sequence is CSVVVRDGYTF. The CDR3 coding sequence is TGCAGCGTTGTGGTCAGGGATGGCTACACCTTC.

The rearrangement joins TRBV7-9 to TRBJ2-5, with 8 bases lining up with TRBD1. This CDR3 region has 15 residues. V shed 5 bases and J 2 bases; nucleotides not matched to a gene: 7. Germline-derived CDR1 and CDR2 are SEHNR and FQNEAQ (reference sequence). CDR3 sequence: CASSPDRATQETQYF. DNA of the CDR3: TGTGCCAGCAGCCCGGACAGGGCTACTCAAGAGACCCAGTACTTC.

CDR3 sequence: CASSLSGTSGRSRNTGELFF. DNA for the CDR3: TGCGCCAGCAGCTTATCGGGGACTAGCGGGAGGTCCCGGAACACCGGGGAGCTGTTTTTT. The V call is TRBV5-1, the J call TRBJ2-2, with 15 bases lining up with TRBD2. CDR3 length: 20 residues. The germline CDR1 and CDR2 sequences are SGHRS and YFSETQ. The V and J ends lost 2 bases and 1 base, in that order; junction bases with no gene match: 9.

This clone occurred once. The CDR3 DNA reads TGTGCCACCAGCAGAGGACAAGGGGGCTTGCGACTTACTGAAGCTTTCTTT. Translation: CATSRGQGGLRLTEAFF. V usage is TRBV15 and J usage is TRBJ1-1; 7 bases line up with TRBD1. Germline V CDR1 and CDR2: LNHNV, YYDKDF (reference sequence). Losses at the gene ends were 1 base for V and 5 bases for J; bases not matched to a gene: 13. CDR3 length equals 17 residues.

The chain joins TRBV19 to TRBJ2-5; perhaps TRBD2 as D (5 bases). CDR1 is LNHDA, CDR2 SQIVND, per germline (reference sequence). Between the trimmed V and J ends, which lost 8 bases and 4 bases, there was a span of 14 bases. There are 13 residues in the CDR3. CDR3 coding DNA: TGTGCCAGTGGGGTCGGGGTAAGAGAGACCCAGTACTTC. Its translation: CASGVGVRETQYF.

Only one count was recorded for this clone. The chain joins TRBV5-1 to TRBJ1-2; a weak D match, TRBD1 (6 bases). V was cut by 4 bases and J by 4 bases, with 11 bases left in between. The germline gives CDR1 SGHRS, CDR2 YFSETQ. This CDR3 has 13 residues. The CDR3 region is CASSPDRRYGYTF. The CDR3 DNA is TGCGCCAGCAGCCCGGACAGACGCTATGGCTACACCTTC.

The chain couples TRBV5-1 to TRBJ2-1, with 9 bases fitting TRBD2. Germline V CDR1 and CDR2: SGHRS, YFSETQ. The CDR3 has 14 residues. Germline trimming cut 3 bases from V and 7 bases from J; bases unmatched to any gene: 5. CDR3 loop: CASSSQREENEQFF. CDR3 coding DNA: TGCGCCAGCAGCTCCCAGCGGGAGGAAAATGAGCAGTTCTTC.

This rearrangement joins TRBV5-1 to TRBJ2-2, with D tentatively TRBD2 (6 bases). The V and J ends lost 4 bases and 1 base respectively, with 8 bases between them. The length of the CDR3 is 14 residues. Germline-derived CDR1 and CDR2 are SGHRS and YFSETQ. The CDR3 protein is CASSISGNTGELFF. For the CDR3, the DNA is TGCGCCAGCAGCATTAGCGGGAACACCGGGGAGCTGTTTTTT. Together with reference TRBV5-1 and TRBJ2-2, the CDR3 gives the full variable domain: KAGVTQTPRYLIKTRGQQVTLSCSPISGHRSVSWYQQTPGQGLQFLFEYFSETQRNKGNFPGRFSGRQFSNSRSEMNVSTLELGDSALYLCASSISGNTGELFFGEGSRLTVL.

The rearrangement links TRBV9 to TRBJ1-3; possibly TRBD1 for D (5 bases). The CDR3 spans 15 residues. Looked up from germline, CDR1 is SGDLS and CDR2 is YYNGEE. In DNA, the CDR3 is TGTGCGAGCTCCGCAGGGTCAAGCTCTGGAAACACCATATATTTT. Translating it yields CASSAGSSSGNTIYF.

The gene calls are TRBV28 and TRBJ1-4, with D unresolved. CDR3 length: 14 residues. V lost 8 bases and J 5 bases, leaving 15 bases between the germline ends. CDR1 and CDR2 (germline): MDHEN, SYDVKM. The CDR3 protein is CASGATLGNEKLFF. CDR3 coding DNA: TGTGCCAGCGGAGCGACCCTGGGGAATGAAAAACTGTTTTTT.

The chain couples TRBV5-1 to TRBJ1-1, with TRBD1 identical over 9 bases. This CDR3 has 16 residues. Germline assignment: CDR1 SGHRS and CDR2 YFSETQ. The trim removed 4 bases at V and 6 bases at J, leaving 13 bases unmatched. The CDR3 DNA reads as TGCGCCAGCAGCGCGAGCCTACAGGGGGCTGGGGCTGAAGCTTTCTTT. Translating it yields CASSASLQGAGAEAFF.

Worth noting for this clone: This is likely a read error, given that the CDR3 carries no conserved phenylalanine or tryptophan at its end. Because the CDR3's place on the DNA is in doubt, the DNA is left out and the CDR3 is given as listed by TCRdb. The chain employs TRBV6-1 and TRBJ2-4; the listed D gene, TRBD2, was not tested against the DNA. Looked up from germline, CDR1 is MNHNS and CDR2 is SASEGT. The CDR3 spans 14 amino acids, including both terminal residues. CDR3 sequence: CASSENYGVPSGQL.

This clone was seen once. The V gene is TRBV10-3, the J gene TRBJ2-2; TRBD2 aligns across 14 bases. The V and J ends lost 4 bases and 4 bases, in that order; junction bases with no gene match: 2. This CDR3 spans 16 amino acids. CDR1 is ENHRY, CDR2 SYGVKD, per germline. The CDR3 DNA sequence: TGTGCCATCAGTGTAGGGACTAGCGGGAGCACCGGGGAGCTGTTTTTT. Its translation: CAISVGTSGSTGELFF.

The rearrangement links TRBV6-6 to TRBJ1-2; 8 nucleotides agree with TRBD1. Germline CDR1 and CDR2: MNHNY and SVGAGI (reference sequence). The CDR3 is 14 amino acids. Germline trimming cut 6 bases from V and 4 bases from J; bases unmatched to any gene: 7. CDR3 nucleotides: TGTGCCAGCAGAAAAGACAGGGGTGGCTATGGCTACACCTTC. Residues: CASRKDRGGYGYTF.

This clone has more than one count but fewer than ten. The chain uses TRBV5-1 and TRBJ2-5; the D gene is possibly TRBD2 (5 bases). Between the trimmed V and J ends, which lost 1 base and 5 bases, there was a span of 9 bases. CDR1 and CDR2 (germline): SGHRS, YFSETQ. This CDR3 region has 13 residues. The CDR3 bases are TGCGCCAGCAGCTTGTTCGGGGTTGAGACCCAGTACTTC. Translating it yields CASSLFGVETQYF.

This clone has only a few counts. The chain has TRBV10-3 and TRBJ2-7; 9 bases line up with TRBD1. V was clipped by 2 bases and J by 7 bases; unmatched bases: 9. CDR3 length: 15 residues. Germline CDR1 is ENHRY and CDR2 is SYGVKD. Written as DNA, the CDR3 is TGTGCCATCAGTGAGAGGACAGGGGCTTTTGGTGAGCAGTACTTC. Encoded protein: CAISERTGAFGEQYF.

This chain links TRBV5-3 with TRBJ2-1; 10 bases are shared with TRBD1. TRBV5-3 carries the ORF label, with uncertain function. Trimming removed 10 bases from V and 5 bases from J; junction bases left unmatched: 6. This CDR3 region has 13 residues. Here the CDR3 reads CAGRDRGHNEQFF. As DNA, the CDR3 is TGTGCCGGTCGGGACAGGGGACACAATGAGCAGTTCTTC.